This paragraph reports one T cell receptor (beta chain). No cognate antigen has been identified for it. The sample holds no much larger clone one base away, and base qualities are not on file. These data come from a study of OX40 agonist ivuxolimab in advanced cancers. As for the study more broadly: Ivuxolimab was an agonistic, fully human IgG2 monoclonal antibody directed against OX40 (CD134), a costimulatory receptor. Three dose-escalation patients achieved partial responses, one with hepatocellular carcinoma and two with cutaneous melanoma. The dose-escalation cohort was around 84% male with a mean age of about 60 years, ranging from 23 to 79. Of the approximately 53 patients in dose escalation, about 19 had hepatocellular carcinoma, around 15 had melanoma, 9 had renal cell carcinoma and 9 had head and neck cancer. Peripheral TCRbeta sequencing was intended to test whether TCR sequence diversity was altered and clonal T-cell expansion was caused by ivuxolimab. The paper covers the monotherapy dose-escalation part of the phase I ivuxolimab trial, which included N = 52 patients. Intravenous ivuxolimab was administered to patients every 2 weeks at six dose levels: 0.01, 0.1, 0.3, 1.5, 3 and 10 mg/kg. Prior anti-PD-1, anti-PD-L1 or anti-CTLA-4 therapy was permitted, and checkpoint inhibitors had been received by around 39% of dose-escalation patients.

Genomic DNA was extracted from sorted cells for sequencing of the TCRbeta CDR3 region. The immunoSEQ Assay was used for sequencing of TCRbeta CDR3 regions. This immuneACCESS table, as held by TCRdb, lists in-frame sequences with V and J called but not all clones. Of the missing ones, under half trace to an unresolved V gene in checked studies; the others have no known cause. In all, the sample holds some 73,000 clones, and about nine tenths of those were seen once. The ten largest make up 9.5% to 13% of the sample. The trial excluded patients who had a history of autoimmune disease or were on systemic immunosuppression. Peripheral blood for TCR sequencing was collected from all dose cohorts at baseline, on cycle 4 day 1, and on cycle 7 day 1. Samples were obtained from an open-label, multicenter, first-in-human phase I dose-escalation trial of ivuxolimab. Adults with locally advanced or metastatic melanoma, renal cell, hepatocellular, or head and neck squamous cell carcinoma were enrolled in the trial. CD4+ and CD8+ T cells were sorted separately from peripheral blood before TCR sequencing.

What the research found in general, with its limitations: On average, CD8+ T cells showed more expanded clones than CD4+ T cells after ivuxolimab. The antigen specificity of the peripheral T cells that underwent clonal expansion was not determined. At doses of 0.1 to 3.0 mg/kg, clonal expansion of both CD4+ and CD8+ T cells in blood was seen between baseline and week 6. In the 0.1-3.0 mg/kg groups, partial responders had among the lowest normalized peripheral clonal expansion, particularly in CD8+ T cells. Low levels of normalized T-cell clonal expansion were also seen in some patients who did not respond.

This sequence originates from an adult with an advanced solid tumor such as melanoma, head and neck, liver or kidney cancer. The sequences come from CD4+ or CD8+ T cells sorted from blood, collected in a trial of the OX40 agonist ivuxolimab.

Here the CDR3 is given as CASSDSWDRVRCEQYF. In nucleotides, the sequence is TGTGCCAGCAGTGACTCGTGGGACAGGGTTCGGTGCGAGCAGTACTTC. The chain couples TRBV6-4 to TRBJ2-7, with 9 bases in between that match TRBD1. The CDR3 numbers 16 residues from cysteine through phenylalanine. Only the CDR3 portion is preserved as DNA: 48 bases, with reading frame beginning at the first base. The germline V gene provides CDR1 MRHNA and CDR2 SNTAGT. V is trimmed back by 0 bases and J by 6 bases, and the junction contains 9 bases that no gene match accounts for.